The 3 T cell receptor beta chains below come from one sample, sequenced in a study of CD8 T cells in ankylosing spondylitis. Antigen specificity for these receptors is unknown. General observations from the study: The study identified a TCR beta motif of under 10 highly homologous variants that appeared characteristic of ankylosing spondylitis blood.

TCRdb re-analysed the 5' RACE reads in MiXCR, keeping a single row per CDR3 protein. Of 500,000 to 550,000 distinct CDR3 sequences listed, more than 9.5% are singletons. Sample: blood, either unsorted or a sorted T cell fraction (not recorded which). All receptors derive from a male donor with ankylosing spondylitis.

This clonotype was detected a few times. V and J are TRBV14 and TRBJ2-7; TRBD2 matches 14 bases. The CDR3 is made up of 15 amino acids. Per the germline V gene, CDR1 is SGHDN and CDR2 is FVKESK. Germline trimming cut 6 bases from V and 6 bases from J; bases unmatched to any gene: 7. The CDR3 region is CASSRTSGRSREQYF. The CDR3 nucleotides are TGTGCCAGCAGTCGGACTAGCGGGAGGTCGCGCGAGCAGTACTTC.

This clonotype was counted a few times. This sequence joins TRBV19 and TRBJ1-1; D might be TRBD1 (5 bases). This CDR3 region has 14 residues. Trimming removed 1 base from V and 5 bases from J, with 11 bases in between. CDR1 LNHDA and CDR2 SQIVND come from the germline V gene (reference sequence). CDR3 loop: CASSIGPGRTEAFF. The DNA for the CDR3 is TGTGCCAGTAGTATAGGCCCGGGGCGAACTGAAGCTTTCTTT. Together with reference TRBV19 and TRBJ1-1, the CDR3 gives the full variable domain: DGGITQSPKYLFRKEGQNVTLSCEQNLNHDAMYWYRQDPGQGLRLIYYSQIVNDFQKGDIAEGYSVSREKKESFPLTVTSAQKNPTAFYLCASSIGPGRTEAFFGQGTRLTVV.

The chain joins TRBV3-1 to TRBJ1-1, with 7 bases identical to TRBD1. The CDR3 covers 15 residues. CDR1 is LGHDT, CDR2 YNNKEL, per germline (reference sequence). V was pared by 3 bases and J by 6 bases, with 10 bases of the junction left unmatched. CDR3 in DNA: TGTGCCAGCAGCCAGTTCCGAGGGACAGCTCCTGAAGCTTTCTTT. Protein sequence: CASSQFRGTAPEAFF.